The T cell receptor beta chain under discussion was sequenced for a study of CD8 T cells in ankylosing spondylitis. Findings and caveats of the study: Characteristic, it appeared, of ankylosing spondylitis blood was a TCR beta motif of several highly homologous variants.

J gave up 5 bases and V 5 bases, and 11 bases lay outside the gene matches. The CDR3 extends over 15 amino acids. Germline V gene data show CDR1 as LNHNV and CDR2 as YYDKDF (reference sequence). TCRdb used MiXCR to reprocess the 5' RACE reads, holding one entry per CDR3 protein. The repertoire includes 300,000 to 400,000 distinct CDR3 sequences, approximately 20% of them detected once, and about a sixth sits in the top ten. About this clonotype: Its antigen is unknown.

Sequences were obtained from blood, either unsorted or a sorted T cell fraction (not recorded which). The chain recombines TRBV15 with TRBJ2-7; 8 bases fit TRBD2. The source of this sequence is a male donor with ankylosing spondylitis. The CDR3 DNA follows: TGTGCCACCAGCCTCAAGCCGCTAGCGGGTCACGAGCAGTACTTC. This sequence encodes CATSLKPLAGHEQYF.